The rows below give T cell receptor beta chains drawn from one sample of a study of beta chain features in type 1 diabetes. Clones were sequenced by immunoSEQ multiplex PCR, and TCRdb holds only the in-frame ones, with some missing. The sample lists hundreds of thousands of clones, about 15% occurring once. Sequenced: naive CD4+ T cells from blood. The receptors originated from a man aged 18 to 30 with type 1 diabetes. CDR3s include the opening cysteine and the closing phenylalanine or tryptophan. Each record gives: V gene, clone size, CDR3 length, D gene, J gene, CDR3 DNA, CDR3 protein. D genes are given only for firm matches. Size is stated for part of the rows, as once, few or many counts, or as a class when the clone is expanded.

TRBV28	few	19	TRBD1	TRBJ2-1	TGTGCCAGCAGCGGACCGGGACAGGGGGCTAAGAAGTCCTACAATGAGCAGTTCTTC	CASSGPGQGAKKSYNEQFF
TRBV7-9	-	16	TRBD1	TRBJ2-7	TGTGCCAGCAGCCGACCAGGACAGGGGCTCGCCTCCGAGCAGTACTTC	CASSRPGQGLASEQYF
TRBV4-3	-	16	-	TRBJ2-3	TGCGCCAGCAGCCAAGATCTGGGGGCCCAGGCAGATACGCAGTATTTT	CASSQDLGAQADTQYF
TRBV21-1	-	15	-	TRBJ2-7	TGTGCCAGCAGCCAACAGACTAGCGGGGGGTACGAGCAGTACTTC	CASSQQTSGGYEQYF
TRBV2	few	13	TRBD1	TRBJ1-2	TGTGCCAGGACCGGACAGGGGGCGTCCGGCTACACCTTC	CARTGQGASGYTF
TRBV4-1	-	16	-	TRBJ2-7	TGCGCCAGCAGCCAAGGTTTTTCGGGTCGCTCCTACGAGCAGTACTTC	CASSQGFSGRSYEQYF
TRBV11-2	-	16	-	TRBJ1-1	TGTGCCAGCAGGCCAATCCGGGAAGGTATGAACACTGAAGCTTTCTTT	CASRPIREGMNTEAFF
TRBV25-1	few	12	TRBD1	TRBJ2-1	TGTGCCGCTTGGGACAGGGCTGGTGAGCAGTTCTTC	CAAWDRAGEQFF
TRBV28	-	14	-	TRBJ1-2	TGTGCCAGCAGTTCGGTTGCAGGGAGGCATGGCTACACCTTC	CASSSVAGRHGYTF
TRBV5-1	few	15	TRBD2	TRBJ2-5	TGCGCCAGCAGCTTGCAAGGACTAGCGCCAGAGACCCAGTACTTC	CASSLQGLAPETQYF
TRBV29-1	-	12	TRBD1	TRBJ2-7	TGCAGCGTAGCCGGACAGGGGTACGAGCAGTACTTC	CSVAGQGYEQYF
TRBV7-2	-	13	-	TRBJ2-1	TGTGCCAGCAGCTTAATATGGCGCGGTGAGCAGTTCTTC	CASSLIWRGEQFF
TRBV7-9	few	14	TRBD1	TRBJ2-7	TGTGCCAGCAGCTTAGCAGGGACAGGTTACGAGCAGTACTTC	CASSLAGTGYEQYF
TRBV7-9	few	14	-	TRBJ2-7	TGTGCCAGCAGCTTAGATTCAGGGGTCTACGAGCAGTACTTC	CASSLDSGVYEQYF
TRBV28	-	14	TRBD1	TRBJ2-7	TGTGCCACCATGAGACAGGGTTGGTCCTACGAGCAGTACTTC	CATMRQGWSYEQYF
TRBV6-6	few	13	-	TRBJ2-5	TGTGCCAGCAGCCTGGACAACCTAGAGACCCAGTACTTC	CASSLDNLETQYF
TRBV6-6	-	16	-	TRBJ1-3	TGTGCCAGCAGTCTTAGACAGGCAGCCTCTGGAAACACCATATATTTT	CASSLRQAASGNTIYF
TRBV11-2	-	16	TRBD2	TRBJ2-4	TGTGCCAGCAGCTTGTTAGCGGGGGGAGCCAAAAACATTCAGTACTTC	CASSLLAGGAKNIQYF
TRBV7-9	few	14	-	TRBJ2-1	TGTGCCAGCAGCGACCGGGAACTAGTCTTCGGGCAGTTCTTC	CASSDRELVFGQFF
TRBV2	few	14	-	TRBJ1-5	TGTGCCAGCAGGGAGTCGGAGGGGAATCAGCCCCAGCATTTT	CASRESEGNQPQHF
TRBV5-1	few	14	-	TRBJ2-7	TGCGCCAGCAGCTTCCTGTCCGCGGACTACGAGCAGTACTTC	CASSFLSADYEQYF
TRBV5-6	few	11	-	TRBJ2-7	TGTGCCAGCAGCCTCCGTGACGAGCAGTACTTC	CASSLRDEQYF
TRBV18	few	14	-	TRBJ2-7	TGTGCCAGCTCACCCCTCGAGGGAGCCTACGAGCAGTACTTC	CASSPLEGAYEQYF
TRBV2	-	13	TRBD1	TRBJ1-6	TGTGCCGGCGGGGACAGCCCTAGTGCACCCCTCCACTTT	CAGGDSPSAPLHF
TRBV18	-	14	-	TRBJ1-1	TGTGCCAGCTCACCAACAGGTTCTGGCACTGAAGCTTTCTTT	CASSPTGSGTEAFF
TRBV11-2	-	14	TRBD1	TRBJ1-1	TGTGCCAGCAGCTTCGAACCATCCGGGACAGTAGCTTTCTTT	CASSFEPSGTVAFF
TRBV9	-	15	TRBD2	TRBJ2-3	TGTGCCAGCAGCGCGAACGCGGGGGGCACAGATACGCAGTATTTT	CASSANAGGTDTQYF
TRBV27	-	16	TRBD1	TRBJ2-7	TGTGCCAGCAGTTTATTTCCCGGGACAGGCAGTTACGAGCAGTACTTC	CASSLFPGTGSYEQYF
TRBV30	few	12	TRBD1	TRBJ1-2	TGTGCCTGGAGGTCGGGACAGCATGGCTACACCTTC	CAWRSGQHGYTF
TRBV7-6	few	16	-	TRBJ2-1	TGTGCCAGCACCGCCGGTGGTGCGGGCTCCTACAATGAGCAGTTCTTC	CASTAGGAGSYNEQFF
TRBV7-2	-	13	-	TRBJ1-2	TGTGCCAGCAGCTTAGATCGGGGACAAGGCTACACCTTC	CASSLDRGQGYTF
TRBV6-5	few	14	TRBD1	TRBJ2-5	TGTGCCAGCAGCGACAGGGGGTCGGGCGAGACCCAGTACTTC	CASSDRGSGETQYF
TRBV6-5	-	11	-	TRBJ1-2	TGTGCCAGCACACAGGGTTATGGCTACACCTTC	CASTQGYGYTF
TRBV5-1	-	14	TRBD1	TRBJ1-2	TGCGCCAGCAGCTCCGGGACAGGCCCCTATGGCTACACCTTC	CASSSGTGPYGYTF
TRBV18	few	12	-	TRBJ2-7	TGTGCCAGCTCCGACAGAGCCTACGAGCAGTACTTC	CASSDRAYEQYF
TRBV28	few	15	TRBD1	TRBJ1-2	TGTGCCAGCAGTTTCCTACAGGGGCCAGGCTATGGCTACACCTTC	CASSFLQGPGYGYTF
TRBV4-3	-	16	-	TRBJ2-4	TGCGCCAGCAGCCAAGATTTCAGGGGAGCCAAAAACATTCAGTACTTC	CASSQDFRGAKNIQYF
TRBV5-1	few	14	-	TRBJ1-1	TGCGCCAGCAGCTCCGACAGTTCGAACACTGAAGCTTTCTTT	CASSSDSSNTEAFF
TRBV28	-	15	-	TRBJ2-6	TGTGCCAGCTCACGCCCGGGCTCTGGGGCCAACGTCCTGACTTTC	CASSRPGSGANVLTF
TRBV28	few	14	TRBD2	TRBJ2-7	TGTGCCAGCAGTTTAGGGGGGGATTCCTACGAGCAGTACTTC	CASSLGGDSYEQYF
TRBV28	-	15	TRBD1	TRBJ2-6	TGTGCCAGCAGTTCAGATACCGACAGGGTCAGAGTCCTGACTTTC	CASSSDTDRVRVLTF
TRBV7-9	-	17	-	TRBJ2-2	TGTGCCAGCAGCTTTTTCAGGACAGTACTGAACACCGGGGAGCTGTTTTTT	CASSFFRTVLNTGELFF
TRBV14	few	15	TRBD2	TRBJ2-2	TGTGCCAGCAGCCAAAGGACTAGCTACGACGGGGAGCTGTTTTTT	CASSQRTSYDGELFF